The next 13 T cell receptor beta chains were all read from a single sample in a study of response to subunit inactivated influenza vaccine. TCRdb re-analysed the RT-PCR reads in MiXCR, keeping a single row per CDR3 protein. This sample yields roughly 700,000 distinct CDR3 sequences, of which more than 11% are seen a single time; 6% to 8% belongs to the top ten. Material: PBMCs from blood, obtained around 15 days before vaccination. Receptors originate from a man aged 50 to 59 who received an inactivated influenza vaccine.

Only a few counts were recorded for this clonotype. CDR3 in amino acids: CASSYSGLAGGLQETQYF. The CDR3 nucleotides read TGTGCCAGCAGTTACTCGGGACTAGCGGGAGGATTGCAAGAGACCCAGTACTTC. The V and J genes are TRBV6-5 and TRBJ2-5; 15 bases line up with TRBD2. Unmatched junction bases numbered 4, after V lost 0 bases and J lost 2 bases. Germline V CDR1 and CDR2: MNHEY, SVGAGI. CDR3 length equals 18 residues.

The chain recombines TRBV27 with TRBJ1-2; TRBD1 is a possible D gene (5 bases). The germline CDR1 and CDR2 sequences are MNHEY and SMNVEV (reference sequence). Trimming stripped 4 bases from V and 5 bases from J, with 8 bases between. The CDR3 is 12 amino acids. CDR3 DNA sequence: TGTGCCAGCAGTTCAGGGATGTATGGCTACACCTTC. Encoded protein: CASSSGMYGYTF.

This clonotype was counted only a few times. The V call is TRBV5-1, the J call TRBJ2-7; D might be TRBD1 (6 bases). The CDR3 length is 17 residues. The V gene lost 0 bases and the J gene lost 2 bases, with 18 bases spanning the gap. From germline, CDR1 is SGHRS and CDR2 YFSETQ. The CDR3 region has the DNA TGCGCCAGCAGCTTGGGGGAATTGGGGACACTAGCCTACGAGCAGTACTTC. Its protein product is CASSLGELGTLAYEQYF.

V and J are TRBV20-1 and TRBJ1-2, with a weak D call TRBD1 (6 bases). The CDR3 is 14 amino acids. Germline lookup yields CDR1 DFQATT and CDR2 SNEGSKA (reference sequence). Trimming pared 8 bases from V and 4 bases from J, leaving 20 bases between. CDR3 coding DNA: TGCAGTCAGCAGGGGTTCAGGGGTCCCTATGGCTACACCTTC. Amino acid sequence: CSQQGFRGPYGYTF.

The table lists this clonotype with a few counts. J is TRBJ1-1 and V is TRBV12-3 or TRBV12-4; D gene uncertain. Trimming left V 3 bases short and J 3 bases short, with 20 bases between. CDR3 size: 17 residues. The CDR3 is CASSFTWSGPADTEAFF. CDR3 coding DNA: TGTGCCAGCAGTTTCACATGGTCCGGACCAGCGGACACTGAAGCTTTCTTT.

This clonotype was recorded at least ten times. This chain connects TRBV12-3 or TRBV12-4 to TRBJ2-5; D call uncertain. V was cut by 1 base and J by 7 bases, with 7 bases left in between. The CDR3 contains 12 residues. The CDR3 loop is CASSLGVGTQYF. In DNA, the CDR3 is TGTGCCAGCAGTTTAGGGGTTGGGACCCAGTACTTC.

This clonotype was detected many times. The chain is built from TRBV3-1 and TRBJ1-1, with D hard to call. Trimming removed 1 base from V and 8 bases from J, with 11 bases in between. This CDR3 spans 13 amino acids. Germline V gene sequence: CDR1 LGHDT, CDR2 YNNKEL (reference sequence). CDR3 sequence: CASSQGVGREAFF. The CDR3 nucleotides are TGTGCCAGCAGCCAAGGCGTCGGCCGCGAAGCTTTCTTT.

This chain uses TRBV20-1 with TRBJ2-4; D call uncertain. There are 16 residues in the CDR3. Per germline, CDR1 DFQATT and CDR2 SNEGSKA (reference sequence). Trimming removed 0 bases from V and 0 bases from J, with 12 bases in between. The CDR3 reads CSARDRVRGAKNIQYF. In nucleotides, the CDR3 is TGCAGTGCTAGAGATAGGGTAAGAGGAGCCAAAAACATTCAGTACTTC.

A few counts support this clonotype. CDR3 coding DNA: TGTGCCATCACCCTCGGGACAGGGTATCACGAGCAGTACTTC. Translated, it gives CAITLGTGYHEQYF. The genes are TRBV10-3 and TRBJ2-7; 9 bases are a match to TRBD1. V shed 7 bases and J 5 bases; nucleotides not matched to a gene: 9. The CDR3 length is 14 residues. CDR1 is ENHRY and CDR2 is SYGVKD in the germline V gene.

In regard to this clonotype: A much larger clone differs from this one at a single base, so this may be a read error. Without the conserved terminal phenylalanine or tryptophan, this CDR3 likely stems from a read error. This chain links TRBV29-1 with TRBJ2-7; TRBD1 agrees at 7 bases. Germline values: CDR1 SQVTM, CDR2 ANQGSEA. The CDR3 totals 14 residues. Trimming cost V 3 bases and J 2 bases; bases outside gene matches: 7. The CDR3, as DNA: TGCAGCGTTGACCCGACAGGGAGCCCCTACGAGCAGTACATC. Translated: CSVDPTGSPYEQYI.

This clonotype was seen a few times. The rearrangement joins TRBV5-1 to TRBJ2-1; D is possibly TRBD1 (7 bases). V was cut by 0 bases and J by 4 bases, with 11 bases left in between. This CDR3 region has 15 residues. Germline CDR1 reads SGHRS; CDR2 reads YFSETQ. As DNA, the CDR3 is TGCGCCAGCAGCTTGGGCGGGACAGTATACAATGAGCAGTTCTTC. Its translation is CASSLGGTVYNEQFF.

The CDR3 here is CASSSSHQGIGGYTF. The CDR3 DNA reads TGTGCCAGCAGTTCCTCGCATCAAGGGATTGGTGGCTACACCTTC. The rearrangement joins TRBV12-3 or TRBV12-4 to TRBJ1-2; no reliable D call. The length of the CDR3 is 15 residues. The ends were cut back, 4 bases at V and 7 bases at J, with 19 bases in the middle.

V is TRBV12-3 or TRBV12-4 and J is TRBJ2-7, with D maybe TRBD1 (6 bases). This CDR3 is built from 14 residues. V was shortened by 6 bases and J by 1 base, with 13 bases between the two germline ends. CDR3 DNA sequence: TGTGCCAGCAGACCCGGGACACCATCCTACGAGCAGTACTTC. It translates to CASRPGTPSYEQYF.